This entry lists 14 T cell receptor beta chains sequenced from one sample in a study of blood T cells in healthy people across ages. A second 7 to 11 cycle PCR used barcoded and J-beta primers. MiXCR was run by TCRdb on the 5' RACE reads, yielding one entry per CDR3 protein. Found here are 1,500,000 or so distinct CDR3 sequences, approximately 63% of them singletons; the top ten hold 6.5% to 8.5%. The specimen was blood. Receptors originate from a young man in good health.

The V gene is TRBV20-1, the J gene TRBJ2-4; D is perhaps TRBD2 (5 bases). The J call could be wrong; TRBJ2-7 is a better fit for the DNA end. Germline-derived CDR1 and CDR2 are DFQATT and SNEGSKA (reference sequence). This CDR3 has 14 amino acids. In DNA, the CDR3 is TGCAGTGCTAGAAGTCCTAGCTCCCCCTACGAGCAGTACTTC. Translating it yields CSARSPSSPYEQYF.

The genes are TRBV4-2 and TRBJ2-4; a weak D match, TRBD1 (5 bases). The J call may be wrong; the DNA end is better matched by TRBJ2-5. CDR1 is LGHNA, CDR2 YNFKEQ, per germline. The CDR3 sequence is 15 residues long. The CDR3 DNA sequence: TGTGCCAGCAGCCAGTCAGTAGGGGTACAAGAGACCCAGTACTTC. Its protein is CASSQSVGVQETQYF.

This clonotype was counted a few times. DNA for the CDR3: TGCAGTGCTAATTCAGGCGGGGTTGCCTACAATGAGCAGTTCTTC. Translation: CSANSGGVAYNEQFF. The rearrangement uses TRBV20-1 and TRBJ2-1; D might be TRBD2 (6 bases). Trimming pared 4 bases from V and 2 bases from J, leaving 15 bases between. CDR3 length: 15 residues. Germline V gene sequence: CDR1 DFQATT, CDR2 SNEGSKA (reference sequence).

CDR3 in amino acids: CASSFTPPDNTGELFF. As DNA, the CDR3 is TGCGCCAGCAGCTTCACTCCCCCAGACAACACCGGGGAGCTGTTTTTT. The V gene is TRBV5-1, the J gene TRBJ2-2; no reliable D call. The V and J ends lost 2 bases and 2 bases respectively, with 13 bases between them. CDR3 size: 16 residues. Per the germline V gene, CDR1 is SGHRS and CDR2 is YFSETQ.

The V and J genes are TRBV6-2 or TRBV6-3 and TRBJ2-1, with TRBD2 identical over 9 bases. V dropped 6 bases and J dropped 4; count of bases not matched to a gene: 10. The CDR3 extends over 16 amino acids. Per germline, CDR1 MNHEY and CDR2 SVGEGT. The chain's CDR3 is CASRQTSGHYYNEQFF. The CDR3 region has the DNA TGTGCCAGCAGGCAAACTAGCGGGCATTATTACAATGAGCAGTTCTTC.

The gene calls are TRBV12-3 or TRBV12-4 and TRBJ2-4; weak D call: TRBD2 (5 bases). The J call could be wrong; TRBJ2-7 is a better fit for the DNA end. This CDR3 is built from 14 residues. The CDR3 DNA is TGTGCCAGCAGTCCTGGACTCTTTAACTACGAGCAGTACTTC. It codes for CASSPGLFNYEQYF.

J is TRBJ2-7 and V is TRBV4-2, with 7 bases identical to TRBD1. Germline lookup yields CDR1 LGHNA and CDR2 YNFKEQ. With 1 base clipped from V and 3 bases from J, the junction kept 6 bases outside the gene matches. The CDR3 is made up of 15 amino acids. CDR3: CASSQAGTAFYEQYF. CDR3 DNA sequence: TGTGCCAGCAGCCAAGCCGGGACAGCCTTCTACGAGCAGTACTTC.

This clonotype was observed a handful of times. The V call is TRBV12-3 or TRBV12-4, the J call TRBJ2-6; TRBD1 agrees at 10 bases. V shed 3 bases, J shed 0 bases, and the junction held 11 bases outside the gene matches. The CDR3 length is 20 residues. The CDR3 sequence is CASSFELARTGGSGANVLTF. CDR3 DNA sequence: TGTGCCAGCAGTTTTGAGTTGGCGAGGACAGGGGGCTCTGGGGCCAACGTCCTGACTTTC.

Written as DNA, the CDR3 is TGCAGTGCTAGTTCTGAGGCTGCGCGGACTATCGACGAGCAGTACTTC. It encodes CSASSEAARTIDEQYF. This chain uses TRBV20-1 with TRBJ2-7; maybe TRBD2 (6 bases). The CDR3 totals 16 residues. Germline lookup yields CDR1 DFQATT and CDR2 SNEGSKA (reference sequence). V was clipped by 3 bases and J by 5 bases, with 23 bases between them.

This clonotype was picked up a small number of times. The V gene is TRBV10-3, the J gene TRBJ2-3; TRBD2 agrees at 12 bases. The germline V gene has CDR1 ENHRY and CDR2 SYGVKD. The CDR3 contains 15 residues. Trimming removed 7 bases from V and 6 bases from J; junction bases left unmatched: 8. CDR3 in DNA: TGTGCCATCACCGCTAGCGGGAGGGCCGGGGATACGCAGTATTTT. Translation gives CAITASGRAGDTQYF.

Concerning this clonotype itself: Germline and junction disagree at one end, which may indicate a read error. The rearrangement links TRBV7-7 to TRBJ2-7; no clear D. The germline gives CDR1 SSHAT, CDR2 FNYEAQ (reference sequence). This CDR3 contains 14 residues. CDR3 in amino acids: CASSSDASSYEQYF. The CDR3 bases are TGTGCTAGCAGCTCCGACGCAAGCTCCTACGAGCAGTACTTC.

V is TRBV30 and J is TRBJ1-5; TRBD1 matches 8 bases. Germline V gene sequence: CDR1 GTSNPN, CDR2 SVGIG (reference sequence). V shed 3 bases, J shed 3 bases, and the junction held 1 base outside the gene matches. The CDR3 runs to 13 residues. The CDR3 DNA follows: TGTGCCTGGAGGGGACAGGACAATCAGCCCCAGCATTTT. Translation: CAWRGQDNQPQHF.

This clonotype turned up a few times. The chain combines TRBV20-1 with TRBJ2-3, with D unclear. V was cut by 4 bases and J by 3 bases, with 8 bases left in between. There are 12 residues in the CDR3. Germline V lookup: CDR1 DFQATT, CDR2 SNEGSKA (reference sequence). CDR3 nucleotides: TGCAGTGCTAACCCCCGGACAGATACGCAGTATTTT. It specifies CSANPRTDTQYF.

The CDR3 DNA is TGTGCCACTCGGCCCCTCGGGTATCAGCCCCAGCATTTT. Its protein is CATRPLGYQPQHF. This rearrangement joins TRBV3-1 to TRBJ1-5; D remains unclear. Trimming took off 10 bases at V and 5 bases at J, with 15 bases between the two ends. Germline assignment: CDR1 LGHDT and CDR2 YNNKEL (reference sequence). The CDR3 consists of 13 residues.